The 11 T cell receptor beta chains given below trace back to one sample, sequenced in a study of blood T cell repertoires in COVID-19. Using immunoSEQ multiplex PCR, the repertoire was profiled, and TCRdb retains in-frame clones only, with some absent. The repertoire holds approximately 90,000 clones, with around 90% as singletons. Sequenced input: peripheral blood. These TCRs come from a man aged 55 to 70 with COVID-19, enrolled during active disease.

The chain carries TRBV27 and TRBJ1-5, with D perhaps matching TRBD1 (6 bases). This CDR3 is built from 14 residues. CDR1 and CDR2 from the germline V gene are MNHEY and SMNVEV (reference sequence). V was cut by 5 bases and J by 5 bases, with 13 bases left in between. The CDR3 region is CASSADRVYQPQHF. CDR3 DNA: TGTGCCAGCAGTGCGGACAGAGTTTATCAGCCCCAGCATTTT.

The V gene is TRBV19, the J gene TRBJ1-5; 8 nucleotides match TRBD1. With 4 bases clipped from V and 7 bases from J, the junction kept 3 bases outside the gene matches. The CDR3 totals 13 residues. CDR1 and CDR2 from the germline V gene are LNHDA and SQIVND (reference sequence). CDR3 amino acids: CASSRGQEQPQHF. CDR3 DNA: TGTGCCAGTAGTAGGGGACAGGAGCAGCCCCAGCATTTT.

The chain recombines TRBV6-6 with TRBJ2-7; 8 positions match TRBD2. Germline loops: CDR1 MNHNY, CDR2 SVGAGI (reference sequence). Germline trimming cut 6 bases from V and 2 bases from J; bases unmatched to any gene: 9. CDR3 length equals 15 residues. CDR3 bases: TGTGCCAGCAGCCTCGTGGTAGCGGGGCCCTACGAGCAGTACTTC. Its protein is CASSLVVAGPYEQYF.

The gene calls are TRBV5-1 and TRBJ2-1, with 7 bases matching TRBD2. The CDR3 sequence is 15 residues long. In germline, CDR1 is SGHRS, CDR2 YFSETQ. The V and J ends lost 5 bases and 7 bases, in that order; junction bases with no gene match: 12. The CDR3 DNA sequence: TGCGCCAGCAGGGAGTGGTCCAGCGGGAAGAATGAGCAGTTCTTC. Translating it yields CASREWSSGKNEQFF. The variable domain in full, with the rest retrieved from reference TRBV5-1 and TRBJ2-1, is KAGVTQTPRYLIKTRGQQVTLSCSPISGHRSVSWYQQTPGQGLQFLFEYFSETQRNKGNFPGRFSGRQFSNSRSEMNVSTLELGDSALYLCASREWSSGKNEQFFGPGTRLTVL.

The genes are TRBV5-1 and TRBJ1-1; possibly TRBD1 for D (6 bases). This CDR3 comprises 12 residues. Germline CDR1 SGHRS, CDR2 YFSETQ. V was clipped by 4 bases and J by 3 bases, with 7 bases between them. The CDR3: CASSPGDTEAFF. In DNA, the CDR3 is TGCGCCAGCAGCCCAGGGGACACTGAAGCTTTCTTT.

The chain recombines TRBV19 with TRBJ1-1, with 7 bases lining up with TRBD1. Germline-derived CDR1 and CDR2 are LNHDA and SQIVND (reference sequence). There are 17 residues in the CDR3. Trimming removed 1 base from V and 1 base from J; junction bases left unmatched: 9. CDR3 nucleotide sequence: TGTGCCAGTAGTATAGCCCTACGTAGGACAGGGAACACTGAAGCTTTCTTT. Its translation is CASSIALRRTGNTEAFF.

The chain has TRBV15 and TRBJ1-2; 9 nucleotides align to TRBD1. J lost 3 bases, V lost 2 bases, and 13 bases had no gene match. CDR1 and CDR2 (germline): LNHNV, YYDKDF (reference sequence). This CDR3 is built from 18 residues. The CDR3 sequence is CATSRRPTGQGLDYGYTF. The CDR3 DNA is TGTGCCACCAGCAGACGACCCACCGGACAGGGGTTGGACTATGGCTACACCTTC.

The CDR3 is CASAGAGVQAYEQYF. In nucleotides, the CDR3 is TGTGCCAGCGCGGGGGCGGGAGTACAGGCCTACGAGCAGTACTTC. The chain is built from TRBV7-6 and TRBJ2-7; D might be TRBD2 (7 bases). The germline V gene has CDR1 SGHVS and CDR2 FNYEAQ. The CDR3 extends over 15 amino acids. V lost 8 bases and J lost 2, with 19 bases in between. The full variable domain, with the rest looked up from reference TRBV7-6 and TRBJ2-7, is GAGVSQSPRYKVTKRGQDVALRCDPISGHVSLYWYRQALGQGPEFLTYFNYEAQQDKSGLPNDRFSAERPEGSISTLTIQRTEQRDSAMYRCASAGAGVQAYEQYFGPGTRLTVT.

This chain joins TRBV2 and TRBJ1-2; D is unclear. Germline CDR1 is SNHLY and CDR2 is FYNNEI. Trimming took 1 base from V and 2 from J, leaving 5 bases between them. The CDR3 totals 13 residues. CDR3 nucleotides: TGTGCCAGCAGTGAAGTACGGAACTATGGCTACACCTTC. It translates to CASSEVRNYGYTF. Filled out from reference TRBV2 and TRBJ1-2, the complete variable domain reads EPEVTQTPSHQVTQMGQEVILRCVPISNHLYFYWYRQILGQKVEFLVSFYNNEISEKSEIFDDQFSVERPDGSNFTLKIRSTKLEDSAMYFCASSEVRNYGYTFGSGTRLTVV.

This clone was seen just once. The V gene is TRBV5-1, the J gene TRBJ2-1, with 9 bases identical to TRBD2. The CDR3 covers 15 residues. Germline-derived CDR1 and CDR2 are SGHRS and YFSETQ. Trimming at V came to 2 bases and at J to 8 bases, leaving 8 bases not matched to a gene. DNA of the CDR3: TGCGCCAGCAGCTTAAGCCTAGCGGGGAGGGATGAGCAGTTCTTC. This sequence encodes CASSLSLAGRDEQFF.

The chain uses TRBV15 and TRBJ2-3; 9 nucleotides line up with TRBD1. V shed 3 bases, J shed 2 bases, and the junction held 3 bases outside the gene matches. Per germline, CDR1 LNHNV and CDR2 YYDKDF (reference sequence). This CDR3 comprises 15 residues. CDR3 amino acids: CATSRGQGYTDTQYF. CDR3 sequence (DNA): TGTGCCACCAGCAGGGGACAGGGCTACACAGATACGCAGTATTTT.